This T cell receptor (beta chain) was identified during a study of breast tumors, draining lymph nodes, adjacent tissues. General study results and limits: Tumor T cell lymph node origin was a supported hypothesis, not proven. Tumor TCR diversity was below lymph nodes but above nontumor tissue.

The lymph nodes were axillary draining lymph nodes from breast cancer patients. This clonotype was found many times. The antigen is undetermined. At one end the junction does not follow the germline gene, possibly because of a read error. TCRdb recomputed calls from the multiplex PCR reads with MiXCR, one row per CDR3 protein. In the table there are 100,000 or so distinct CDR3 sequences, around 20% of which are singletons. The material sequenced was axillary lymph node tissue. This receptor was identified in a female donor with breast cancer. Some clones in this sample may be carry-over from other donors' samples.

CDR3 loop: CASSLTGGLYQPQHF. The CDR3 bases are TGTGCCAGCAGTCTCACGGGGGGCCTTTATCAGCCTCAGCATTTT. The genes are TRBV6-5 and TRBJ1-5, with TRBD1 as a possible D gene (6 bases). This CDR3 is built from 15 residues. Germline CDR1 is MNHEY and CDR2 is SVGAGI.